Reported below is one TCR beta chain. From its re-call of the 5' RACE reads, TCRdb lists each CDR3 protein once, without DNA. The sample table includes around 470,000 distinct CDR3 sequences. The sample is drawn from a study of T cells expressing NK-cell markers. The CDR3 runs to 15 residues. Germline lookup yields CDR1 SGHDN and CDR2 FVKESK. The chain uses TRBV14 and TRBJ2-1; absent DNA, TCRdb's TRBD1 call cannot be checked. Source material: blood T cells: a sorted CD56 or NKG2C T cell subset, CD4+ or CD8+ T cells, or bulk PBMC T cells (not recorded which). This clonotype was obtained from a woman aged 50 to 60 in good health. CDR3 region: CASSLLGGADNEQFF.